This entry lists 29 T cell receptor beta chains sequenced from one sample in a study of shared clonotypes between healthy human individuals. Sequencing used immunoSEQ multiplex PCR; TCRdb keeps in-frame clones, though not all of them. The table shows roughly 1,500,000 clones, with around 98.5% occurring only once. Source material: naive CD4+ T cells sorted from blood. Subset here: CD45RA+ positively selected. The receptor set was obtained from a man aged 25-45 years in good health.

This chain connects TRBV5-6 to TRBJ2-1, with TRBD2 identical over 10 bases. Germline V CDR1 and CDR2: SGHDT, YYEEEE. The CDR3 spans 18 residues. The ends lost 2 bases at V and 4 bases at J; junction bases unmatched: 12. The CDR3 DNA sequence: TGTGCCAGCAGCTTCCTCCTAGCGGGAGTGACGTCGTACAATGAGCAGTTCTTC. Amino acids: CASSFLLAGVTSYNEQFF.

The chain is built from TRBV7-9 and TRBJ2-7, with D possibly being TRBD1 (6 bases). Germline CDR1 SEHNR, CDR2 FQNEAQ (reference sequence). This CDR3 spans 14 amino acids. Deletions cut 3 bases from V and 4 bases from J, with 13 bases between. The CDR3 protein is CASSFPGQRYEQYF. The CDR3 bases are TGTGCCAGCAGCTTCCCGGGACAACGGTACGAGCAGTACTTC.

CDR3 region: CASSAPPGEAPRGYNEQFF. CDR3 nucleotide sequence: TGTGCCAGCAGCGCCCCCCCGGGGGAGGCCCCGAGGGGGTACAATGAGCAGTTCTTC. The chain joins TRBV11-2 to TRBJ2-1; D possibly uses TRBD1 or TRBD2 (6 bases each). From germline, CDR1 is SGHAT and CDR2 FQNNGV. This CDR3 region has 19 residues. Trimming shortened V by 5 bases and J by 4 bases, and 27 bases separated the two germline ends.

The chain has TRBV7-6 and TRBJ2-1; maybe TRBD1 (6 bases). Trimming pared 3 bases from V and 4 bases from J, leaving 13 bases between. The CDR3 contains 15 residues. Germline assignment: CDR1 SGHVS and CDR2 FNYEAQ. CDR3 bases: TGTGCCAGCAGCTTGGGGGACAACAGGTACAATGAGCAGTTCTTC. Protein sequence: CASSLGDNRYNEQFF.

This clone was seen more than once but under ten times. This chain links TRBV9 with TRBJ2-3; 11 nucleotides align to TRBD2. J lost 4 bases, V lost 3 bases, and 7 bases had no gene match. The germline V gene has CDR1 SGDLS and CDR2 YYNGEE. The CDR3 runs 16 residues. The CDR3 DNA reads TGTGCCAGCAGCGATCGTAGCGGGAGGGTATCAGATACGCAGTATTTT. This gives the protein CASSDRSGRVSDTQYF. Full variable domain (remainder filled in from reference TRBV9 and TRBJ2-3): DSGVTQTPKHLITATGQRVTLRCSPRSGDLSVYWYQQSLDQGLQFLIQYYNGEERAKGNILERFSAQQFPDLHSELNLSSLELGDSALYFCASSDRSGRVSDTQYFGPGTRLTVL.

The rearrangement joins TRBV11-2 to TRBJ2-2; no clear D gene. CDR3 length: 14 amino acids. CDR1 SGHAT and CDR2 FQNNGV come from the germline V gene. V lost 2 bases, J lost 4 bases, and 8 bases lay in between. For the CDR3, the DNA is TGTGCCAGCAGCTTATCTCCAAGCACCGGGGAGCTGTTTTTT. This encodes CASSLSPSTGELFF.

This chain connects TRBV5-1 to TRBJ2-3; D possibly corresponds to TRBD2 (5 bases). From germline, CDR1 is SGHRS and CDR2 YFSETQ. There are 15 residues in the CDR3. V was clipped by 0 bases and J by 2 bases, with 10 bases between them. CDR3 residues: CASSLEGVFTDTQYF. In DNA form, the CDR3 reads TGCGCCAGCAGCTTGGAGGGAGTATTCACAGATACGCAGTATTTT.

This rearrangement joins TRBV5-1 to TRBJ1-3, with D perhaps TRBD1 (6 bases). Deletions cut 0 bases from V and 0 bases from J, with 16 bases between. The CDR3 is made up of 18 amino acids. CDR1 is SGHRS, CDR2 YFSETQ, per germline. This chain's CDR3 is CASSLDITGLGSGNTIYF. CDR3 coding DNA: TGCGCCAGCAGCTTGGACATAACAGGGCTAGGCTCTGGAAACACCATATATTTT.

The chain uses TRBV10-3 and TRBJ2-3; TRBD2 is a possible D gene (6 bases). The CDR3 totals 13 residues. Germline V gene data show CDR1 as ENHRY and CDR2 as SYGVKD. With 7 bases removed from V and 2 bases from J, the gap between germline ends came to 10 bases. CDR3 loop: CAIKTGATDTQYF. The DNA for the CDR3 is TGTGCCATCAAGACGGGAGCCACAGATACGCAGTATTTT.

This chain uses TRBV13 with TRBJ2-2, with 9 bases aligning to TRBD1. Germline values: CDR1 PRHDT, CDR2 FYEKMQ (reference sequence). The J segment lost 7 bases and the V segment lost 5 bases, leaving 11 bases of the junction unmatched. The CDR3 totals 16 residues. CDR3 in amino acids: CASSRNRGRVHGELFF. For the CDR3, the DNA is TGTGCCAGCAGCCGAAACAGGGGGCGGGTGCACGGGGAGCTGTTTTTT.

This chain links TRBV5-8 with TRBJ2-3; the D gene is possibly TRBD1 (6 bases). This CDR3 comprises 15 residues. V lost 4 bases and J 0 bases, leaving 12 bases between the germline ends. CDR1 and CDR2 (germline): SGHTS, YDEGEE. CDR3 DNA: TGTGCCAGCAGCCTAGCAGGGGTTAGCACAGATACGCAGTATTTT. This codes for CASSLAGVSTDTQYF.

This rearrangement joins TRBV7-8 to TRBJ1-3, with 9 nucleotides matching TRBD1. Germline V gene data show CDR1 as SGHVS and CDR2 as FQNEAQ. The CDR3 sequence is 14 residues long. J lost 4 bases, V lost 8 bases, and 6 bases had no gene match. The CDR3 DNA follows: TGTGCCAGCGGGGACAGGGTATCCGGAAACACCATATATTTT. It translates to CASGDRVSGNTIYF.

The chain links TRBV9 to TRBJ2-7; D assignment may be TRBD1 or TRBD2 (6 bases each). Trimming pared 4 bases from V and 3 bases from J, leaving 17 bases between. Germline loops: CDR1 SGDLS, CDR2 YYNGEE. The CDR3 length is 15 residues. The CDR3: CASSPNRGQFYEQYF. The CDR3 DNA follows: TGTGCCAGCAGCCCGAACCGGGGGCAGTTCTACGAGCAGTACTTC. The complete variable domain, with remaining parts taken from reference TRBV9 and TRBJ2-7, reads DSGVTQTPKHLITATGQRVTLRCSPRSGDLSVYWYQQSLDQGLQFLIQYYNGEERAKGNILERFSAQQFPDLHSELNLSSLELGDSALYFCASSPNRGQFYEQYFGPGTRLTVT.

This chain uses TRBV5-5 with TRBJ2-5; D call uncertain. This CDR3 is 13 amino acids long. Deletions cut 0 bases from V and 2 bases from J, with 5 bases between. Germline V gene lookup returns CDR1 SGHKS and CDR2 YYEKEE (reference sequence). The CDR3 nucleotides read TGTGCCAGCAGCTTGGATACTCAAGAGACCCAGTACTTC. Encoded protein: CASSLDTQETQYF.

The rearrangement joins TRBV11-2 to TRBJ2-3, with a tentative D call TRBD2 (6 bases). Germline CDR1 is SGHAT and CDR2 is FQNNGV. Trimming took off 5 bases at V and 3 bases at J, with 15 bases between the two ends. The CDR3 is 15 amino acids. DNA of the CDR3: TGTGCCAGCAGCGCGCCCGGGACTTGGACAGATACGCAGTATTTT. Translated, it gives CASSAPGTWTDTQYF. The full variable domain, completed using reference TRBV11-2 and TRBJ2-3, is EAGVAQSPRYKIIEKRQSVAFWCNPISGHATLYWYQQILGQGPKLLIQFQNNGVVDDSQLPKDRFSAERLKGVDSTLKIQPAKLEDSAVYLCASSAPGTWTDTQYFGPGTRLTVL.

The chain recombines TRBV10-1 with TRBJ2-1, with 8 nucleotides matching TRBD2. The CDR3 totals 15 residues. V trimming: 4 bases; J trimming: 4 bases; junction bases outside the gene matches: 6. Germline V gene lookup returns CDR1 WNHNN and CDR2 SYGVQD (reference sequence). CDR3 protein: CASSVSSGRYNEQFF. In DNA, the CDR3 is TGCGCCAGCAGTGTCTCTAGCGGGCGATACAATGAGCAGTTCTTC.

The chain carries TRBV4-1 and TRBJ1-3, with D perhaps matching TRBD1 (5 bases). Germline CDR1 reads MGHRA; CDR2 reads YSYEKL. CDR3 length equals 19 residues. Between the trimmed V and J ends, which lost 2 bases and 0 bases, there was a span of 20 bases. The CDR3 sequence: CASSQTPGAGFRSGNTIYF. CDR3 bases: TGCGCCAGCAGCCAAACCCCGGGAGCAGGGTTTCGCTCTGGAAACACCATATATTTT.

The chain combines TRBV6-5 with TRBJ2-4; perhaps D is TRBD1 or TRBD2 (5 bases each). Per germline, CDR1 MNHEY and CDR2 SVGAGI. V was shortened by 0 bases and J by 6 bases, with 15 bases between the two germline ends. The CDR3 length is 16 residues. CDR3 nucleotide sequence: TGTGCCAGCAGTTACTCGACAGCTAGCTCCTTAAACATTCAGTACTTC. Amino acid sequence: CASSYSTASSLNIQYF.

The chain joins TRBV19 to TRBJ2-5; D ambiguous. Germline assignment: CDR1 LNHDA and CDR2 SQIVND (reference sequence). The CDR3 spans 12 residues. V was trimmed by 5 bases and J by 5 bases, leaving 9 bases between them. The CDR3 is CASSGDVETQYF. In nucleotides, the CDR3 is TGTGCCAGTAGTGGCGATGTGGAGACCCAGTACTTC.

This clone was detected only once. The rearrangement uses TRBV18 and TRBJ2-7, with TRBD2 matching over 7 bases. Germline V gene data show CDR1 as KGHSH and CDR2 as LQKENI. J lost 6 bases, V lost 6 bases, and 14 bases had no gene match. This CDR3 has 15 residues. Here the CDR3 reads CASSTLAGERGEQYF. In DNA form, the CDR3 reads TGTGCCAGCTCTACATTGGCGGGAGAACGGGGCGAGCAGTACTTC.

The chain links TRBV18 to TRBJ2-5; perhaps TRBD1 as D (6 bases). The CDR3 sequence is 14 residues long. V gave up 6 bases and J gave up 2 bases, with 13 bases separating them. The germline V gene has CDR1 KGHSH and CDR2 LQKENI. CDR3 protein: CASSRDGQQETQYF. CDR3 DNA: TGTGCCAGCTCGCGCGACGGACAGCAAGAGACCCAGTACTTC.

V usage is TRBV19 and J usage is TRBJ2-3, with a tentative D call TRBD1 (6 bases). CDR3 length: 16 amino acids. V lost 2 bases and J 4 bases, leaving 16 bases between the germline ends. Germline values: CDR1 LNHDA, CDR2 SQIVND (reference sequence). The CDR3 DNA follows: TGTGCCAGTAGTATAAGGACAGCGCGGAGGTCAGATACGCAGTATTTT. Residues: CASSIRTARRSDTQYF.

For the CDR3, the DNA is TGTGCCAGCAGCCCGGCAGGGCGAAGTGGCTACACCTTC. This gives the protein CASSPAGRSGYTF. The J gene is TRBJ1-2, the V gene TRBV5-6; D perhaps matches TRBD1 (5 bases). CDR3 length equals 13 residues. V was clipped by 4 bases and J by 7 bases, with 14 bases between them. In germline, CDR1 is SGHDT, CDR2 YYEEEE.

This chain links TRBV7-9 with TRBJ2-1; 10 bases map to TRBD2. The CDR3 runs 18 residues. V dropped 1 base and J dropped 0; count of bases not matched to a gene: 6. CDR1 SEHNR and CDR2 FQNEAQ come from the germline V gene (reference sequence). The DNA of the CDR3 is TGTGCCAGCAGCTTAGGAGGACTAGCGGATAGCTCCTACAATGAGCAGTTCTTC. It is translated as CASSLGGLADSSYNEQFF.

A single count supports this clone. The rearrangement joins TRBV6-6 to TRBJ2-1, with unresolved D. V lost 10 bases to trimming and J lost 6 bases, with 13 bases between them. Looked up from germline, CDR1 is MNHNY and CDR2 is SVGAGI (reference sequence). The CDR3 spans 12 residues. The CDR3 sequence is CATTHLVNEQFF. CDR3 nucleotides: TGTGCCACGACTCACTTGGTCAATGAGCAGTTCTTC.

The chain recombines TRBV5-1 with TRBJ1-3; D gene ambiguous. The CDR3 is 15 amino acids. Germline values: CDR1 SGHRS, CDR2 YFSETQ. V shed 0 bases and J shed 0 bases, with 7 bases lying between them. As DNA, the CDR3 is TGCGCCAGCAGCTTGGGAGTAAACTCTGGAAACACCATATATTTT. Translating it yields CASSLGVNSGNTIYF.

The rearrangement joins TRBV27 to TRBJ1-1; D uncertain. Germline loops: CDR1 MNHEY, CDR2 SMNVEV (reference sequence). The V end lost 6 bases, the J end lost 1 base, and 9 bases lay between the germline ends. This CDR3 has 13 amino acids. The CDR3 loop reads CASSPEGNTEAFF. The CDR3 DNA follows: TGTGCCAGCAGCCCCGAGGGGAACACTGAAGCTTTCTTT.

V usage is TRBV7-8 and J usage is TRBJ2-7, with a weak D call TRBD2 (5 bases). The CDR3 consists of 18 residues. Per germline, CDR1 SGHVS and CDR2 FQNEAQ. The ends were cut back, 1 base at V and 2 bases at J, with 21 bases in the middle. CDR3 loop: CASSLVRGSGLFPYEQYF. CDR3 nucleotide sequence: TGTGCCAGCAGCTTAGTCCGGGGTTCCGGGCTTTTTCCCTACGAGCAGTACTTC.

This clone has a single count. The chain uses TRBV23-1 and TRBJ2-2; D is undetermined. TRBV23-1 falls under the ORF class, with uncertain function. The CDR3 has 18 residues. The V and J ends lost 0 bases and 3 bases respectively, with 17 bases between them. CDR3 nucleotide sequence: TGCGCCAGCAGTCAATCGAGCCCAAGACCGCCTGACACCGGGGAGCTGTTTTTT. It is translated as CASSQSSPRPPDTGELFF.